This passage covers 8 T cell receptor beta chains from one sample sequenced in a study of identical twins (dated by TCRdb to the mid-2010s). The method behind the library was 5' RACE. The sequencing machine was an Illumina HiSeq 2000. TCRdb reanalyzed the raw reads on its own, using fastp at Q25 for trimming and MiXCR for clone calling, and kept in-frame beta chains. Every distinct CDR3 protein forms one entry, paired with its most common genes and DNA. A total of a few hundred thousand distinct CDR3 sequences appear in this sample, 9% to 10% of them only once. Around 3% of the sample is held by the ten biggest clonotypes. These records were also assigned to another study, of yellow fever vaccine responses in identical twins.

Input material: PBMCs. The receptor set was obtained from a woman younger than 30 in good health.

This clonotype was counted ten times or more. The rearrangement links TRBV12-3 or TRBV12-4 to TRBJ1-6; D unclear. The CDR3 sequence is 14 residues long. V lost 6 bases and J 7 bases, leaving 13 bases between the germline ends. The CDR3 protein is CASRLTGTNSPLHF. CDR3 sequence (DNA): TGTGCCAGCAGACTTACCGGTACCAATTCACCCCTCCACTTT.

The J gene is TRBJ2-2, the V gene TRBV5-4, with 8 bases identical to TRBD1. CDR1 is SGHNT and CDR2 is YYREEE in the germline V gene (reference sequence). The length of the CDR3 is 15 residues. Germline trimming cut 0 bases from V and 7 bases from J; bases unmatched to any gene: 5. CDR3 sequence reads: CASSLADRGVGELFF. The CDR3 DNA reads as TGTGCCAGCAGCTTGGCCGACAGGGGCGTCGGGGAGCTGTTTTTT.

This clonotype was seen a handful of times. The J gene is TRBJ2-3, the V gene TRBV7-2; no definite D call. The CDR3 is 15 residues long. The V end lost 2 bases, the J end lost 2 bases, and 11 bases lay between the germline ends. Per the germline V gene, CDR1 is SGHTA and CDR2 is FQGNSA. This CDR3 is CASSLLSRNTDTQYF. CDR3 bases: TGTGCCAGCAGCTTATTGTCCAGGAACACAGATACGCAGTATTTT. The full variable domain, completed using reference TRBV7-2 and TRBJ2-3, is GAGVSQSPSNKVTEKGKDVELRCDPISGHTALYWYRQSLGQGLEFLIYFQGNSAPDKSGLPSDRFSAERTGGSVSTLTIQRTQQEDSAVYLCASSLLSRNTDTQYFGPGTRLTVL.

This clonotype was seen ten or more times. The chain carries TRBV23-1 and TRBJ2-1; 7 bases are a match to TRBD2. TRBV23-1 qualifies as an ORF whose function is uncertain. With V trimmed by 6 bases and J by 8 bases, 16 bases remained unmatched. There are 16 residues in the CDR3. The CDR3 nucleotides are TGCGCCAGCAGACTCAATCACCAGACTAGCTTCTATGAGCAGTTCTTC. This sequence encodes CASRLNHQTSFYEQFF.

In this sample, this clonotype turned up many times. The chain recombines TRBV18 with TRBJ2-7, with 8 bases matching TRBD1. The CDR3 has 16 residues. Germline V gene lookup returns CDR1 KGHSH and CDR2 LQKENI. V was pared by 1 base and J by 3 bases, with 8 bases of the junction left unmatched. The CDR3 DNA reads as TGTGCCAGCTCACCACAAACAGGGGGTCTCATCTACGAGCAGTACTTC. Encoded protein: CASSPQTGGLIYEQYF.

DNA of the CDR3: TGTGCCAGCAGTTTGAGAGAAAAACTGTTTTTT. Translating it yields CASSLREKLFF. The chain joins TRBV12-3 or TRBV12-4 to TRBJ1-4; D is uncertain. The V end was cut by 3 bases, the J end by 8 bases, with 4 bases between. The CDR3 sequence is 11 residues long.

A few counts support this clonotype. J is TRBJ1-6 and V is TRBV12-3 or TRBV12-4; 9 bases line up with TRBD1. After removal of 7 bases from V and 8 bases from J, the junction contained 9 bases not matched to a gene. The CDR3 length is 15 residues. The CDR3 DNA sequence: TGTGCCAGCACCATCGGGGACAGGGCGGATTCACCCCTCCACTTT. Its protein product is CASTIGDRADSPLHF.

The chain joins TRBV4-3 to TRBJ2-1; maybe TRBD2 (6 bases). The CDR3 spans 16 residues. Looked up from germline, CDR1 is LGHNA and CDR2 is YSLEER. The germline V and J ends were trimmed by 0 bases and 4 bases, with 13 bases remaining between them. CDR3 amino acids: CASSQDSASVYNEQFF. CDR3 nucleotide sequence: TGCGCCAGCAGCCAAGATTCCGCTAGCGTATACAATGAGCAGTTCTTC.